This T cell receptor beta chain came from a study of metastatic and nonmetastatic thyroid tumors. About the study: A comparison of repertoires was made across blood and tumor or nodule tissue from malignant and benign thyroid patients.

This clone was observed a handful of times. Antigen: not known. Germline is not matched at one junction end, which may reflect a read error. Study findings and constraints: Benign nodules reportedly had significantly lower TCR beta diversity than malignant thyroid tumors in blood and tumor.

Methods used by the authors: A classifier of distant metastasis in papillary thyroid cancer was built from CDR3 differences (across clinicopathological groups). From the PCR reads, TCRdb re-called clones with MiXCR. For this entry, the V and J calls and clone size follow TCRdb and not the study's own pipeline. The data show 45,000 to 65,000 clones, about a sixth seen once. The CDR3 sequence is 14 residues long. Germline V gene sequence: CDR1 DFQATT, CDR2 SNEGSKA (reference sequence). Among the patients, none had received any treatment before thyroid surgery. The sequenced material came from blood. The rearrangement links TRBV20-1 to TRBJ2-3; 7 bases match TRBD2. The receptor was derived from a female donor with papillary thyroid cancer or a benign thyroid nodule (not recorded which). Some clones in this sample may be carry-over from other donors' samples. The CDR3 bases are TGCAGTGCGCTGGGGGGGAAGGGGTCAGATACGCGGTATTTT. This sequence encodes CSALGGKGSDTRYF.